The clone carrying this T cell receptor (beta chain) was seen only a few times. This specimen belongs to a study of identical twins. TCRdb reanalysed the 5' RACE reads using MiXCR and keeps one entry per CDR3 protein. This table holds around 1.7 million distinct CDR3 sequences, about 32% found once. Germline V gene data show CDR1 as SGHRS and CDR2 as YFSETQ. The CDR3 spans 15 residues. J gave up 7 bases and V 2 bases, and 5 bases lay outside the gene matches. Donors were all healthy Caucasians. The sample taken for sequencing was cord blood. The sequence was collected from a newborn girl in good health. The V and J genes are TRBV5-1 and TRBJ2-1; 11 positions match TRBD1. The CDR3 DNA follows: TGCGCCAGCAGCTTCGGACAGGGGGCAGGTAATGAGCAGTTCTTC. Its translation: CASSFGQGAGNEQFF. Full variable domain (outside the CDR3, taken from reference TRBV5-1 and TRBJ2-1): KAGVTQTPRYLIKTRGQQVTLSCSPISGHRSVSWYQQTPGQGLQFLFEYFSETQRNKGNFPGRFSGRQFSNSRSEMNVSTLELGDSALYLCASSFGQGAGNEQFFGPGTRLTVL.